A selection of T cell receptor beta chains follows, all from one sample in a study of blood T cell repertoires in COVID-19. This table comes from immunoSEQ multiplex PCR, and its TCRdb copy is limited to in-frame clones, with some not included. The sample comprises 150,000 to 200,000 clones, roughly 80% of which are singletons, and approximately 2.5% rests with the top ten. The sequencing sample was made of peripheral blood. Every receptor here comes from a human donor with acute or convalescent COVID-19. The donor label of this sample is uncertain. Both conserved end residues are part of each CDR3. The D gene is left open where the match is weak. A clone size is listed for some rows: how often the clone was seen (once, few, many), or a class if it is expanded.

j_call d_call clone_size v_call cdr3_nt cdr3_aa
TRBJ2-2 - - TRBV28 TGTGCCAGCACCGACTGGTCCGGGGAGCTGTTTTTT CASTDWSGELFF
TRBJ1-2 - - TRBV10-2 TGCGCCAGCAGTGAGGGGCCCGAGATTGGCTACACCTTC CASSEGPEIGYTF
TRBJ1-5 TRBD1 - TRBV19 TGTGCCAGTAGTATGGGGACAGGGGCCTACGGAGGCAATCAGCCCCAGCATTTT CASSMGTGAYGGNQPQHF
TRBJ2-7 - - TRBV20-1 TGCAGTGCTAGTTTTAGTGGCGAGCAGTACTTC CSASFSGEQYF
TRBJ2-6 - - TRBV5-1 TGCGCCAGCAGCTCCCGTAGGGGCCCGAGAGCATCTGGGGCCAACGTCCTGACTTTC CASSSRRGPRASGANVLTF
TRBJ2-3 TRBD1 - TRBV19 TGTGCCAGTAGTCCCCCGAGGACAGGGGCAGATACGCAGTATTTT CASSPPRTGADTQYF
TRBJ2-2 - - TRBV9 TGTGCCAGCAGCTTATCGGGGACGAACACCGGGGAGCTGTTTTTT CASSLSGTNTGELFF
TRBJ1-5 TRBD1 once TRBV19 TGTGCCAGTAGTGACAGGGGGCGAAACCTCAATCAGCCCCAGCATTTT CASSDRGRNLNQPQHF
TRBJ1-4 - - TRBV5-6 TGTGCCAGCAGCCCAGGAGGACCCCGAGGTAATGAAAAACTGTTTTTT CASSPGGPRGNEKLFF
TRBJ1-3 - - TRBV10-3 TGTGCCATCAGTCCTAGGGGTTACGGTGCTGGAAACACCATATATTTT CAISPRGYGAGNTIYF
TRBJ1-4 TRBD1 - TRBV7-9 TGTGCCAGCAGCCCCGGAGGGACAGGGGGGGGTGAAAAACTGTTTTTT CASSPGGTGGGEKLFF
TRBJ1-1 - once TRBV6-5 TGTGCCAGCAGGATTTTTGAGCTGAACACTGAAGCTTTCTTT CASRIFELNTEAFF
TRBJ2-1 - - TRBV27 TGTGCCAGCAGTTTCGAGGGAAGGGACAATGAGCAGTTCTTC CASSFEGRDNEQFF
TRBJ2-6 - - TRBV9 TGTGCCAGCAGCGCTACAGGGGAGGCGGGGGCCAACGTCCTGACTTTC CASSATGEAGANVLTF
TRBJ1-1 TRBD1 - TRBV30 TGTGCCTGGAGCTTGGTTTACAGGGGTAGGACTGAAGCTTTCTTT CAWSLVYRGRTEAFF
TRBJ1-5 - - TRBV5-5 TGTGCCAGCAGCTTGGGGGGCCCAGGGGCGGCTCAGCCCCAGCATTTT CASSLGGPGAAQPQHF
TRBJ2-4 TRBD2 - TRBV19 TGTGCCAGTAGTATAGTCATAGCGGGGGGGAACATTCAGTACTTC CASSIVIAGGNIQYF
TRBJ2-2 TRBD1 - TRBV5-1 TGCGCCAGCCAAAAGGACCCCAGGGGGCTCACCGGGGAGCTGTTTTTT CASQKDPRGLTGELFF
TRBJ2-7 - - TRBV6-5 TGTGCCAGCCAGGTGATGGGGAGTAAGTACTTC CASQVMGSKYF
TRBJ1-5 TRBD1 - TRBV19 TGTGCCAGTAGTCCCCGGACAGGGAGGGCCAATCAGCCCCAGCATTTT CASSPRTGRANQPQHF
TRBJ1-4 TRBD1 - TRBV5-1 TGCGCCAGCAGCTTGGGGACAGGGAATGAAAAACTGTTTTTT CASSLGTGNEKLFF
TRBJ2-1 - - TRBV3-1/TRBV3-2 TGTGCCAGCAGCCAAGGGACTGGTTCGTACAATGAGCAGTTCTTC CASSQGTGSYNEQFF
TRBJ1-1 - - TRBV29-1 TGCAGCGTTTCGCGGGGTGATGAAGCTTTCTTT CSVSRGDEAFF
TRBJ1-2 TRBD1 - TRBV3-1/TRBV3-2 TGTGCCAGCAGCTTCGGACAGGGGGCCTATGGCTACACCTTC CASSFGQGAYGYTF
TRBJ2-1 - - TRBV11-2 TGTGCCAGCAGCTTAGACGGTGAGCAGTTCTTC CASSLDGEQFF
TRBJ1-2 - - TRBV30 TGTGCCTGGAGTGGACAGGCGTCTGGCTACACCTTC CAWSGQASGYTF
TRBJ2-2 - - TRBV11-1 TGTGCCAGCAGCCCACGGGGGGCGTTCAACACCGGGGAGCTGTTTTTT CASSPRGAFNTGELFF
TRBJ1-2 TRBD1 - TRBV7-9 TGTGCCAGCAGCTTAGAACAGGGGTATGGCTACACCTTC CASSLEQGYGYTF
TRBJ2-1 - - TRBV18 TGTGCCAGCTCGCCTTACAGGGCCCGGTCCTACAATGAGCAGTTCTTC CASSPYRARSYNEQFF
TRBJ1-5 - - TRBV19 TGTGCCAGTATGGGGCAGTTGGGACAGCCCCAGCATTTT CASMGQLGQPQHF
TRBJ1-5 - - TRBV10-3 TGTGCCATCAGTGAGTCCCCGGGTGGCAATCAGCCCCAGCATTTT CAISESPGGNQPQHF
TRBJ1-2 - - TRBV27 TGTGCCAGCAGTTTAAGTCGGGTAGACTATGGCTACACCTTC CASSLSRVDYGYTF
TRBJ2-1 TRBD2 - TRBV5-1 TGCGCCAGCAGCTTGTCACTAGCGGGATACAATGAGCAGTTCTTC CASSLSLAGYNEQFF
TRBJ2-3 - - TRBV19 TGTGCCAGTAGTGGGGGCAGCAGTTTACCCGCAGATACGCAGTATTTT CASSGGSSLPADTQYF
TRBJ2-7 - - TRBV27 TGTGCCAGCAGTCACAACTACGAGCAGTACTTC CASSHNYEQYF
TRBJ1-3 - - TRBV11-1 TGTGCCAGCAGCTTCCAAACAGGGACCTCTGGAAACACCATATATTTT CASSFQTGTSGNTIYF
TRBJ2-7 - - TRBV29-1 TGCAGCGTTGAACGGGGCTACGAGCAGTACTTC CSVERGYEQYF
TRBJ1-1 - - TRBV25-1 TGTGCCGCGGGGGCGCGAACTGAAGCTTTCTTT CAAGARTEAFF